These 8 T cell receptor beta chains came from one sample sequenced in a study of early T cells in non-severe SARS-CoV-2 infection. TCRdb re-derived calls from the 5' RACE reads in MiXCR, one entry per CDR3 protein. The sample contains 55,000 to 70,000 distinct CDR3 sequences, around 12% of which appear only once. Sequencing was performed on whole blood. The receptors come from an adult who was a healthcare worker with PCR-confirmed SARS-CoV-2 infection or an uninfected control (not recorded which).

At least ten counts were recorded for this clonotype. The chain recombines TRBV12-3 or TRBV12-4 with TRBJ2-2; D unresolved. V lost 3 bases and J 8 bases, leaving 10 bases between the germline ends. The CDR3 totals 13 residues. For the CDR3, the DNA is TGTGCCAGCAGTTTCTTGGGGTCGGGGGAGCTGTTTTTT. Translated: CASSFLGSGELFF.

This clonotype was seen repeatedly, ten times or more. This chain joins TRBV5-1 and TRBJ1-1, with 8 nucleotides matching TRBD1. V lost 4 bases to trimming and J lost 5 bases; unmatched junction nucleotides: 4. Germline V gives CDR1 SGHRS, CDR2 YFSETQ. The CDR3 runs 13 residues. CDR3 amino acids: CASSRQGRTEAFF. CDR3 DNA sequence: TGCGCCAGCAGCAGACAGGGGAGGACTGAAGCTTTCTTT.

This clonotype showed up just a few times. The V call is TRBV10-2, the J call TRBJ2-3; a weak D match, TRBD1 (6 bases). The germline V and J ends were trimmed by 6 bases and 1 base, with 8 bases remaining between them. The V gene's germline CDR1 is WSHSY and CDR2 SAAADI. The CDR3 runs to 13 residues. The CDR3 bases are TGCGCCAGCAGGGGGGCCGGCACAGATACGCAGTATTTT. Protein sequence: CASRGAGTDTQYF.

The V gene is TRBV28, the J gene TRBJ1-5, with a tentative D call TRBD1 (6 bases). The CDR3 extends over 18 amino acids. Trimming left V 2 bases short and J 0 bases short, with 17 bases between. Germline V lookup: CDR1 MDHEN, CDR2 SYDVKM. CDR3 bases: TGTGCCAGCAGTTTAGTTAAAGGGACACCAAATAGCAATCAGCCCCAGCATTTT. It encodes CASSLVKGTPNSNQPQHF.

This CDR3 reads CSALRTEVYGYTF. The CDR3 region has the DNA TGCAGCGCGTTGAGGACAGAAGTCTATGGCTACACCTTC. This rearrangement joins TRBV29-1 to TRBJ1-2, with D perhaps TRBD1 (6 bases). The germline V gene has CDR1 SQVTM and CDR2 ANQGSEA. Trimming took 7 bases from V and 4 from J, leaving 16 bases between them. This CDR3 comprises 13 residues. Full variable domain (rest looked up from reference TRBV29-1 and TRBJ1-2): SAVISQKPSRDICQRGTSLTIQCQVDSQVTMMFWYRQQPGQSLTLIATANQGSEATYESGFVIDKFPISRPNLTFSTLTVSNMSPEDSSIYLCSALRTEVYGYTFGSGTRLTVV.

This clonotype was observed at least ten times. The chain has TRBV28 and TRBJ2-2, with a possible D match to TRBD1 (6 bases). The ends were cut back, 5 bases at V and 14 bases at J, with 27 bases in the middle. The CDR3 is 16 amino acids. The germline V gene has CDR1 MDHEN and CDR2 SYDVKM. This CDR3 is CASSTGIGTTLSGLFF. DNA of the CDR3: TGTGCCAGCAGTACAGGAATTGGGACAACACTATCCGGTCTGTTTTTT.

The chain uses TRBV29-1 and TRBJ2-1; the D gene is possibly TRBD1 (5 bases). The CDR3 consists of 14 residues. Deletions cut 1 base from V and 8 bases from J, with 15 bases between. CDR1 SQVTM and CDR2 ANQGSEA come from the germline V gene. CDR3 sequence: CSVEGQGVRDEQFF. For the CDR3, the DNA is TGCAGCGTTGAAGGGCAGGGCGTTAGGGATGAGCAGTTCTTC.

This chain joins TRBV9 and TRBJ2-3; D might be TRBD1 (5 bases). Germline values: CDR1 SGDLS, CDR2 YYNGEE. This CDR3 spans 14 amino acids. The V and J ends lost 4 bases and 5 bases respectively, with 14 bases between them. The CDR3 DNA follows: TGTGCCAGCAGCCCCCCATGGGGCGGAGATACGCAGTATTTT. Protein sequence: CASSPPWGGDTQYF.